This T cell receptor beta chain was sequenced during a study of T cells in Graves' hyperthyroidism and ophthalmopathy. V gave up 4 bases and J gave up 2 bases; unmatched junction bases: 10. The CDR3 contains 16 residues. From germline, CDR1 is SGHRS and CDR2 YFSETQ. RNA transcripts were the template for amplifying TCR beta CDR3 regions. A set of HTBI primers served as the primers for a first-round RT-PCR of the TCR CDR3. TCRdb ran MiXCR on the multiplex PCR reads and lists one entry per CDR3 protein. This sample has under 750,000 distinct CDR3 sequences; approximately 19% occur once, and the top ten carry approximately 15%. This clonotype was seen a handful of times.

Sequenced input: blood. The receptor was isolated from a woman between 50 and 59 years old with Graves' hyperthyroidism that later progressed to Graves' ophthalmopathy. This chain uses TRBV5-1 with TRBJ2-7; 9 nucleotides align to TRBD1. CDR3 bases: TGCGCCAGCAGCCCAACGGACAGGGGCCCTACCTACGAGCAGTACTTC. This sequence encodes CASSPTDRGPTYEQYF.